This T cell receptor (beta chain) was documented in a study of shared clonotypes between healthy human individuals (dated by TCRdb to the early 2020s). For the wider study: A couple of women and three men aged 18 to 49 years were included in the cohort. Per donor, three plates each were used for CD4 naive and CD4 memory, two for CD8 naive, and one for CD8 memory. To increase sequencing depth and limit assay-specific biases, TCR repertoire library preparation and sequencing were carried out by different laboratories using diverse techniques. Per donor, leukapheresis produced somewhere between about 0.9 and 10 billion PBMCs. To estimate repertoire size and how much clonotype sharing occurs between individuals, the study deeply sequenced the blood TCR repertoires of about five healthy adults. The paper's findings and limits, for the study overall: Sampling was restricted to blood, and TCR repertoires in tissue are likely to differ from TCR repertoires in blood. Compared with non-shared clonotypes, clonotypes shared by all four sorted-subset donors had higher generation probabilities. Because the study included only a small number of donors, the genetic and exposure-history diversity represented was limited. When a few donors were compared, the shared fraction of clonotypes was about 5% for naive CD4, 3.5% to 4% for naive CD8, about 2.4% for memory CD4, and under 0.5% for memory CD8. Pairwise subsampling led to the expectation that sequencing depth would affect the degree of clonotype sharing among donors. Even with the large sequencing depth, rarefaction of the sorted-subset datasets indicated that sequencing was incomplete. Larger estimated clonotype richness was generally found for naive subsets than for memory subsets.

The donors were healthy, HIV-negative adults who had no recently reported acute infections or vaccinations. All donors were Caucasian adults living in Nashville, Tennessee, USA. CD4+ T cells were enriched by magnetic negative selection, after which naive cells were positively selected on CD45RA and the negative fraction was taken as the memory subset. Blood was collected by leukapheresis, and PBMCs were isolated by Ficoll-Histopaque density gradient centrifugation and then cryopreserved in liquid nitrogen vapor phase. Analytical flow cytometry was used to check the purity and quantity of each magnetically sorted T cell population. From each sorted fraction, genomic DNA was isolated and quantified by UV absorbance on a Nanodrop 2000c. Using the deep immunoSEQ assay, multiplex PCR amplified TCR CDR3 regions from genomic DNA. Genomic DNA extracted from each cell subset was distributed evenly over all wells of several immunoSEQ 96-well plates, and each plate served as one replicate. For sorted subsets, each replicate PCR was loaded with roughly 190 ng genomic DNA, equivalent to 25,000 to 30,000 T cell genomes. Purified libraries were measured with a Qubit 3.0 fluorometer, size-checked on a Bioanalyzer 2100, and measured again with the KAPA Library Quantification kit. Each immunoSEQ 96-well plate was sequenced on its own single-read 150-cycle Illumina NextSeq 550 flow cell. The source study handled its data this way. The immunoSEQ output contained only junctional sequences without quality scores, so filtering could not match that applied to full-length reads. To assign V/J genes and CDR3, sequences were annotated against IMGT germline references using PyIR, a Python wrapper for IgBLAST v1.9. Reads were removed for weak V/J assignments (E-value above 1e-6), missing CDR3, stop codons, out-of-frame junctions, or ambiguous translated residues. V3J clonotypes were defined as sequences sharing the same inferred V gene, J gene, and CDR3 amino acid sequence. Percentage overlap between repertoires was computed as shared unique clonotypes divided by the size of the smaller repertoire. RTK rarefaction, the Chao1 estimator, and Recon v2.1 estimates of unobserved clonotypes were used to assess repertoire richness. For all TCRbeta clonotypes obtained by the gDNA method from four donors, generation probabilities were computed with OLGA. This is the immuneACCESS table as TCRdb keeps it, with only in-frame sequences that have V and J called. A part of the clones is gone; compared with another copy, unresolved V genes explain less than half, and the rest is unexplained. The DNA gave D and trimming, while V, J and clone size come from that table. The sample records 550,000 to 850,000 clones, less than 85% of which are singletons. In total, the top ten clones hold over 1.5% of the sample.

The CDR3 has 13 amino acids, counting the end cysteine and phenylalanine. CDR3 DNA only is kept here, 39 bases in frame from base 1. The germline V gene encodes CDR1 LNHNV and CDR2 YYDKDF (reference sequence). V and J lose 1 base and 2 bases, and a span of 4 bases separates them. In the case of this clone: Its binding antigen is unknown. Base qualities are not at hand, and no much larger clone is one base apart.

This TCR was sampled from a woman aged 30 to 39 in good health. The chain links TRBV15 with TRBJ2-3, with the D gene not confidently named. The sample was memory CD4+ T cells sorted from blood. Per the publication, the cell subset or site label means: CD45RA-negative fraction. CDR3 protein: CATSRGNTDTQYF. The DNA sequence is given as TGTGCCACCAGCAGAGGGAACACAGATACGCAGTATTTT.